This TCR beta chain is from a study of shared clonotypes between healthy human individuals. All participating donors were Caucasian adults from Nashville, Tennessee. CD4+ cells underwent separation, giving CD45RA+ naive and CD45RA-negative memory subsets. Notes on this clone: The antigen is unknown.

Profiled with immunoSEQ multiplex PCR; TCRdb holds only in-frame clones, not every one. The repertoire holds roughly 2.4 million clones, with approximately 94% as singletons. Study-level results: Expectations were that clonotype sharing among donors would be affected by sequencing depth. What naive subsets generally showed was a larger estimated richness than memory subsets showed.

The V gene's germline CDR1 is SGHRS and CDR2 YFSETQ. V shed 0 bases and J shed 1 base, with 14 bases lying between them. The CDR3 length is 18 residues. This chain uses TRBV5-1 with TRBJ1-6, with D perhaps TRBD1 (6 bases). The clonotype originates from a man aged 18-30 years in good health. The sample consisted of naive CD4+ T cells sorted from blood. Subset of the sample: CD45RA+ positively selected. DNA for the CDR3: TGCGCCAGCAGCTTGGGACAGGCCTCCGGATCCTATAATTCACCCCTCCACTTT. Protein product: CASSLGQASGSYNSPLHF.